The rows below give T cell receptor beta chains drawn from one sample of a study of T cell repertoires in cytomegalovirus infection. Each CDR3 protein is one row after TCRdb ran MiXCR on the reads. The sample gives about 300,000 distinct CDR3 sequences, 9.6% of which show up once; over 2.5% is in the top ten. The sequenced sample consisted of PBMCs. The receptors derive from a human donor in good health (CMV status not recorded). Some clones in this sample may be carry-over from other donors' samples. CDR3s leave out the opening cysteine and the closing phenylalanine or tryptophan. D genes are given only for firm matches.

TRBV7-6	TRBJ1-1	-	ASSLASQGEAF
TRBV7-2	TRBJ1-5	-	ASSLDKAQPQH
TRBV28	TRBJ1-2	TRBD1	ASSPGTGVTYGYT
TRBV28	TRBJ2-1	TRBD1	ASSPTGGLGNEQF
TRBV25-1	TRBJ1-2	-	ASSERQRKGYT
TRBV6-6	TRBJ1-5	TRBD1	ASNDRGAHQPQH
TRBV7-8	TRBJ2-3	TRBD2	ASSLARSTSGEREDTDTQY
TRBV20-1	TRBJ2-1	-	SAPGQLSVEQF
TRBV6-6	TRBJ2-2	-	ASTPEMNTGELF
TRBV3-1	TRBJ1-5	TRBD1	ASSQDKTGDQPQH
TRBV2	TRBJ1-5	-	ASKEEYAPYQPQH
TRBV3-1	TRBJ1-2	-	ASSQTHTTQNYGYT
TRBV28	TRBJ2-2	TRBD1	ASSWTGRTGELF
TRBV7-9	TRBJ2-1	-	ASSALMGATYNEQF
TRBV7-6	TRBJ1-2	-	ASSQDTSGYT
TRBV7-2	TRBJ1-5	-	ASSASTVQQPQH
TRBV4-1	TRBJ1-1	-	ASSQGAGVMNTEAF
TRBV6-1	TRBJ2-2	-	ASSGVDTGELF
TRBV7-8	TRBJ2-1	-	ASSRIDLRGSYNEQF
TRBV18	TRBJ2-7	-	ASSPRGGQGEQY
TRBV6-5	TRBJ1-5	-	ASSYSIGSNQPQH
TRBV28	TRBJ2-5	-	ASSLQGGLQY
TRBV25-1	TRBJ1-1	TRBD1	ASSREGADTEAF
TRBV12-5	TRBJ1-1	TRBD1	ASGVPETGGTEAF
TRBV20-1	TRBJ2-3	-	SAPRVPDTQY
TRBV20-1	TRBJ2-1	-	SAGSGGHGQF
TRBV7-2	TRBJ1-2	-	ASSRPEGRYT
TRBV7-2	TRBJ2-1	TRBD2	ASSSGGGGPYNEQF
TRBV28	TRBJ1-4	TRBD1	ASSFRRTGLNEKLF
TRBV28	TRBJ2-3	-	ASRFSTDTQY
TRBV7-3	TRBJ1-1	-	ASSLTGSRGGEGTF
TRBV15	TRBJ1-3	-	ATSRDRDSSSGNTIY